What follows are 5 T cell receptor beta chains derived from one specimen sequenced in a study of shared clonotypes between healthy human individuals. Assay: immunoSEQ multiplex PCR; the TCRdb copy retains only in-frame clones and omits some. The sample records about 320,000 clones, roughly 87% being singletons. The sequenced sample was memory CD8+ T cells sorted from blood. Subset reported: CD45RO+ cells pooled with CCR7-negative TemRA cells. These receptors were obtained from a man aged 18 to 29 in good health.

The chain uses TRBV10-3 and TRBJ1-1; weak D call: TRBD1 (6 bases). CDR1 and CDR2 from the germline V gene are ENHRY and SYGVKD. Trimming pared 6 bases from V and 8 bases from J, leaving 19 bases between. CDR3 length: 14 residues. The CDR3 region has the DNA TGTGCCATCAGGAGAGGGGGACACGGGAAGGAAGCTTTCTTT. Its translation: CAIRRGGHGKEAFF.

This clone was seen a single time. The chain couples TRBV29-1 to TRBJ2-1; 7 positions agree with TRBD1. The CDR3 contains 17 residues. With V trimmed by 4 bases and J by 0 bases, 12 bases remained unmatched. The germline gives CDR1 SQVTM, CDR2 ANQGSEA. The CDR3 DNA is TGCAGCGTTGGGGGAACCGGGACAGAAGGCTCCTACAATGAGCAGTTCTTC. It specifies CSVGGTGTEGSYNEQFF.

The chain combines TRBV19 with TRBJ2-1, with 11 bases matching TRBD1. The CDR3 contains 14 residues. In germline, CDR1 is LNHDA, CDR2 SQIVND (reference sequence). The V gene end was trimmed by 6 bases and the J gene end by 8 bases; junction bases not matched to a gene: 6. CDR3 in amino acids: CASRDRGRSYEQFF. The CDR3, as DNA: TGTGCCAGTAGGGACAGGGGGCGATCTTATGAGCAGTTCTTC.

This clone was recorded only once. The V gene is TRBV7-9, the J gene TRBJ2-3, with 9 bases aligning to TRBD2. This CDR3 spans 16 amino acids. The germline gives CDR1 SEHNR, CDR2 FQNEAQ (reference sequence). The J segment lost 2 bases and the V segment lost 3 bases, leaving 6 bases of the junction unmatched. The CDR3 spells CASSFLAGPLTDTQYF. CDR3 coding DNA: TGTGCCAGCAGCTTCCTAGCGGGGCCTCTCACAGATACGCAGTATTTT. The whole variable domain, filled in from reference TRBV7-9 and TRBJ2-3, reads DTGVSQNPRHKITKRGQNVTFRCDPISEHNRLYWYRQTLGQGPEFLTYFQNEAQLEKSRLLSDRFSAERPKGSFSTLEIQRTEQGDSAMYLCASSFLAGPLTDTQYFGPGTRLTVL.

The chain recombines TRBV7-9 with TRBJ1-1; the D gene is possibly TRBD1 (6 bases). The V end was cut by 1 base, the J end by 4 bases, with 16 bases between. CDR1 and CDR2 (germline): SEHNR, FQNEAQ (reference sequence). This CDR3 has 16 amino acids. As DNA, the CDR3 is TGTGCCAGCAGCTTAGAAACGGGGGGCCTCCCCACTGAAGCTTTCTTT. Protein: CASSLETGGLPTEAFF. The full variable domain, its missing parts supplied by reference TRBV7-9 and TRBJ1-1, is DTGVSQNPRHKITKRGQNVTFRCDPISEHNRLYWYRQTLGQGPEFLTYFQNEAQLEKSRLLSDRFSAERPKGSFSTLEIQRTEQGDSAMYLCASSLETGGLPTEAFFGQGTRLTVV.